The 2 T cell receptor beta chains in this list originate from one sample, sequenced in a study of blood T cells in healthy people across ages (dated by TCRdb to between 2014 and 2017). The library relied on 5' RACE. The listed sequencing device is Illumina HiSeq 2500. A second PCR of roughly 6 to 11 cycles was run with a J-beta primer mix and a sample-barcoded 5' primer. In TCRdb, the public reads were trimmed at Q25 with fastp and aligned with MiXCR, with productive beta chains retained. Records with the same CDR3 protein are collapsed into one entry carrying the most frequent genes and DNA. This sample has around 1,000,000 distinct CDR3 sequences in its table, and around two fifths of those were observed once. Around 13% of the sample goes to the ten largest clones. Material: blood. The receptor set was obtained from a man between 18 and 29 years old in good health.

The rearrangement uses TRBV2 and TRBJ1-4; TRBD1 matches at 8 bases. The CDR3 covers 13 residues. V shed 9 bases, J shed 8 bases, and the junction held 8 bases outside the gene matches. Germline V lookup: CDR1 SNHLY, CDR2 FYNNEI. The CDR3 loop reads CASLRGQGEKLFF. In nucleotides, the CDR3 is TGTGCCAGTCTTCGAGGACAGGGAGAAAAACTGTTTTTT.

This clonotype appeared a few times. This chain links TRBV2 with TRBJ2-2; possibly TRBD1 or TRBD2 for D (6 bases each). The CDR3 has 18 amino acids. Deletions cut 0 bases from V and 3 bases from J, with 17 bases between. Per the germline V gene, CDR1 is SNHLY and CDR2 is FYNNEI. The CDR3 DNA reads as TGTGCCAGCAGTGAAGCGCTCGCGGGGCAGGGGCACACCGGGGAGCTGTTTTTT. It specifies CASSEALAGQGHTGELFF.